Below are 8 T cell receptor beta chains sequenced from a single sample in a study of control samples from healthy donors and cancer patients. Assay: immunoSEQ multiplex PCR; the TCRdb copy retains only in-frame clones and omits some. This sample carries some 100,000 clones, just over 90% of them seen once, and the ten largest clones take roughly 4.5%. The sequenced sample was blood. The receptor source for this set is a human donor in good health. The donor label of this sample is uncertain.

The DNA for the CDR3 is TGTGCCAGCAGTGAATATAGTCCAGGGAAGAACACTGAAGCTTTCTTT. Translation gives CASSEYSPGKNTEAFF. The chain combines TRBV25-1 with TRBJ1-1, with D perhaps TRBD1 (5 bases). Germline loops: CDR1 MGHDK, CDR2 SYGVNS. Deletions cut 0 bases from V and 1 base from J, with 12 bases between. The length of the CDR3 is 16 residues.

This chain uses TRBV6-6 with TRBJ1-2; D is unclear. Germline lookup yields CDR1 MNHNY and CDR2 SVGAGI (reference sequence). Trimming left V 4 bases short and J 8 bases short, with 14 bases between. The CDR3 covers 13 residues. The CDR3 is CASSFGDNRGYTF. Here the CDR3 DNA reads TGTGCCAGCAGTTTCGGTGACAATAGAGGCTACACCTTC.

J is TRBJ1-5 and V is TRBV24-1; the D gene is possibly TRBD1 (6 bases). The CDR3 covers 13 residues. V lost 5 bases to trimming and J lost 8 bases, with 12 bases between them. Germline CDR1 is KGHDR and CDR2 is SFDVKD. CDR3 sequence: CATSALQGKPQHF. The CDR3 DNA reads as TGTGCCACCAGTGCCTTACAGGGAAAGCCCCAGCATTTT.

The chain couples TRBV7-6 to TRBJ2-5; D remains ambiguous. Looked up from germline, CDR1 is SGHVS and CDR2 is FNYEAQ. The CDR3 is 19 residues long. V was cut by 1 base and J by 2 bases, with 23 bases left in between. CDR3 sequence: CASSLVPPATIPTQETQYF. The CDR3 coding sequence is TGTGCCAGCAGCTTAGTTCCCCCCGCGACCATACCAACACAAGAGACCCAGTACTTC. Full variable domain (remainder filled in from reference TRBV7-6 and TRBJ2-5): GAGVSQSPRYKVTKRGQDVALRCDPISGHVSLYWYRQALGQGPEFLTYFNYEAQQDKSGLPNDRFSAERPEGSISTLTIQRTEQRDSAMYRCASSLVPPATIPTQETQYFGPGTRLLVL.

This chain links TRBV2 with TRBJ2-7; D possibly corresponds to TRBD2 (7 bases). This CDR3 comprises 14 residues. Trimming cost V 6 bases and J 3 bases, with 15 bases left between them. CDR1 SNHLY and CDR2 FYNNEI come from the germline V gene. Here the CDR3 DNA reads TGTGCCAGCAGATCCAACAGGGAGGGCTACGAGCAGTACTTC. Protein sequence: CASRSNREGYEQYF.

The gene calls are TRBV7-2 and TRBJ1-6, with D possibly TRBD1 on 5 matching bases. The CDR3 is 17 residues long. V lost 6 bases to trimming and J lost 0 bases, with 15 bases between them. The germline gives CDR1 SGHTA, CDR2 FQGNSA. Here the CDR3 DNA reads TGTGCCAGCAGAGAGGGGCTTGGGAGCTCCTATAATTCACCCCTCCACTTT. Residues: CASREGLGSSYNSPLHF.

The CDR3 sequence: CASSPGGAVVSGANVLTF. The DNA for the CDR3 is TGTGCCAGCAGCCCCGGTGGTGCGGTGGTTTCTGGGGCCAACGTCCTGACTTTC. This chain uses TRBV3-1 (or the pseudogene TRBV3-2) with TRBJ2-6, with D hard to call. CDR3 length: 18 residues. Trimming cost V 4 bases and J 1 base, with 17 bases left between them. Germline V gene sequence: CDR1 LGHDT, CDR2 YNNKEL (reference sequence).

The CDR3 bases are TGTGCCACCAGTGATTTTGAGGGGGGGCACTATGGCTACACCTTC. Protein: CATSDFEGGHYGYTF. The chain uses TRBV24-1 and TRBJ1-2, with a tentative D call TRBD1 (6 bases). Per germline, CDR1 KGHDR and CDR2 SFDVKD. V was cut by 1 base and J by 3 bases, with 11 bases left in between. This CDR3 region has 15 residues.